Listed below are T cell receptor beta chains from one sample, sequenced in a study of spatial heterogeneity in lung cancer. In TCRdb, the 5' RACE reads were re-called with MiXCR into one record per CDR3 protein. Among tens of thousands of distinct CDR3 sequences listed, roughly an eighth were seen once. Specimen: PBMCs, collected at surgery. The receptors were gathered from a male donor with early-stage non-small cell lung cancer. CDR3s include the opening cysteine and the closing phenylalanine or tryptophan. A D gene is named only where the DNA matches it firmly. For some rows the clone size is stated as once, few or many, or as a class when expanded; others skip it.

d_call	v_call	clone_size	j_call	cdr3_nt	cdr3_aa
TRBD1	TRBV20-1	NA	TRBJ1-6	TGCAGTGCCCCTCCGACAGGGAGGAATTCACCCCTCCACTTT	CSAPPTGRNSPLHF
TRBD2	TRBV18	many	TRBJ2-2	TGTGCCAGCTCACCGGGACTACCGAACACCGGGGAGCTGTTTTTT	CASSPGLPNTGELFF
TRBD2	TRBV2	few	TRBJ2-2	TGTGCCAGCAGGAGGGCTAGCGGAAACACCGGGGAGCTGTTTTTT	CASRRASGNTGELFF
NA	TRBV5-1	NA	TRBJ1-1	TGCGCCAGCAGCCGGGACGGATACACTGAAGCTTTCTTT	CASSRDGYTEAFF
TRBD1	TRBV2	NA	TRBJ2-1	TGTGCCAGCAGTGTGAAACAGGGGAATCTAAGTGAGCAGTTCTTC	CASSVKQGNLSEQFF
TRBD2	TRBV24-1	NA	TRBJ2-1	TGTGCCACCAGTGATCCCGGACTAGCGGGTAACAATGAGCAGTTCTTC	CATSDPGLAGNNEQFF
NA	TRBV28	few	TRBJ2-2	TGTGCCAGCAGTCCTCCGGTCGGGAGAGGGTCCACCGGGGAGCTGTTTTTT	CASSPPVGRGSTGELFF
TRBD1	TRBV20-1	medium-sized	TRBJ1-5	TGCAGTGCTAAACAGGGGAATCAGCCCCAGCATTTT	CSAKQGNQPQHF
TRBD1	TRBV5-1	NA	TRBJ1-1	TGCGCCAGCAGCATAGCCGGGACAGGACAAACTGAAGCTTTCTTT	CASSIAGTGQTEAFF
NA	TRBV7-9	NA	TRBJ1-4	TGTGCCAGCAGTCCGCAGGGGAATGAAAAACTGTTTTTT	CASSPQGNEKLFF
TRBD2	TRBV29-1	once	TRBJ2-5	TGCAGCGGCCGCATCGGGAGGGTCCAAGAGACCCAGTACTTC	CSGRIGRVQETQYF
TRBD1	TRBV29-1	few	TRBJ2-7	TGCAGCGTTGAATTTACAGGGGGCACTGAAGAGCAGTACTTC	CSVEFTGGTEEQYF
NA	TRBV7-2	many	TRBJ1-1	TGTGCCAGCAATGTCGACTTGAACACTGAAGCTTTCTTT	CASNVDLNTEAFF
NA	TRBV30	few	TRBJ2-1	TGTGCCTGGACCTTGCAGGGTAATGAGCAGTTCTTC	CAWTLQGNEQFF
TRBD2	TRBV29-1	once	TRBJ2-1	TGCAGCGTTGAAGATCTGACTAGCGGGAGTAATGAGCAGTTCTTC	CSVEDLTSGSNEQFF
TRBD2	TRBV2	many	TRBJ2-3	TGTGCCAGCAGTGAAGTTCGGCGGGAGGGGCAGTATTTT	CASSEVRREGQYF
TRBD1	TRBV5-1	NA	TRBJ2-3	TGCGCCAGCAGCTTGAGACAGGGCAGCACAGATACGCAGTATTTT	CASSLRQGSTDTQYF
NA	TRBV19	NA	TRBJ2-7	TGTGCCAGTAGTTTCTTAGCGGCTAGCTCCTACGAGCAGTACTTC	CASSFLAASSYEQYF
NA	TRBV5-1	NA	TRBJ2-7	TGCGCCAGCAGCACGGGACTCGGCACCTACGAGCAGTACTTC	CASSTGLGTYEQYF
TRBD1	TRBV5-1	NA	TRBJ1-1	TGCGCCAGCAGCAGACAGGGCCCCTCCTCTGAAGCTTTCTTT	CASSRQGPSSEAFF
NA	TRBV6-4	NA	TRBJ2-6	TGTGCCAGCAGTGACTCGACGGGGGCTGGGGCCAACGTCCTGACTTTC	CASSDSTGAGANVLTF
NA	TRBV5-1	NA	TRBJ1-5	TGCGCCAGCAGGTTGACCCCCGGGCAGCCCCAGCATTTT	CASRLTPGQPQHF
TRBD2	TRBV20-1	few	TRBJ2-5	TGCAGTGCTAGATCACTAGCGGATGAGGCCTGGGAGACCCAGTACTTC	CSARSLADEAWETQYF
NA	TRBV6-5	few	TRBJ2-7	TGTGCCAGCAAACCAGGGACTTCCTCCTACGAGCAGTACTTC	CASKPGTSSYEQYF
TRBD1	TRBV3-1	NA	TRBJ2-7	TGTGCCAGCAGCCCTCGGACAGGTTCCTACGAGCAGTACTTC	CASSPRTGSYEQYF
NA	TRBV27	many	TRBJ1-1	TGTGCCAGCAGTTTTAGGGATGGGGACGAAGCTTTCTTT	CASSFRDGDEAFF
TRBD2	TRBV14	few	TRBJ2-7	TGTGCCAGCAGCCAAGGGGGACTAGTTTACGAGCAGTACTTC	CASSQGGLVYEQYF
TRBD2	TRBV5-5	few	TRBJ2-5	TGTGCCAGCACCTTGGGAGGGTGGGGCGAGACCCAGTACTTC	CASTLGGWGETQYF
NA	TRBV18	NA	TRBJ2-5	TGTGCCAGCTCAACGGGGTACCAAGAGACCCAGTACTTC	CASSTGYQETQYF
NA	TRBV10-3	NA	TRBJ2-6	TGTGCCATCAGTGCCCCCCGCCAGAGCTCTGGGGCCAACGTCCTGACTTTC	CAISAPRQSSGANVLTF
TRBD2	TRBV2	NA	TRBJ2-3	TGTGCCAGCAGTGAAGGAGCGGGACGCACAGATACGCAGTATTTT	CASSEGAGRTDTQYF
NA	TRBV28	few	TRBJ2-6	TGTGCCAGCAGTTCCGGGGTTGGGGGCTCTGGGGCCAACGTCCTGACTTTC	CASSSGVGGSGANVLTF
NA	TRBV2	NA	TRBJ1-5	TGTGCCAGCAGTGAGGGCCGGAACAATCAGCCCCAGCATTTT	CASSEGRNNQPQHF
NA	TRBV7-9	few	TRBJ1-1	TGTGCCAGCAGCCCTCAAGGCACTGAAGCTTTCTTT	CASSPQGTEAFF
TRBD1	TRBV2	many	TRBJ2-1	TGTGCCAGCAAGGGACAGGGATCCTACAATGAGCAGTTCTTC	CASKGQGSYNEQFF
NA	TRBV20-1	NA	TRBJ2-1	TGCAGTGCTCCACCCCTGGGACTGCCCTACAATGAGCAGTTCTTC	CSAPPLGLPYNEQFF
NA	TRBV27	NA	TRBJ2-1	TGTGCCAGCAGCTACAGGGTGCCCGGCGATGAGCAGTTCTTC	CASSYRVPGDEQFF
TRBD1	TRBV29-1	many	TRBJ2-7	TGCAGCGTGCCCGGGACAGGGGACGAGCAGTACTTC	CSVPGTGDEQYF
NA	TRBV12-5	many	TRBJ2-1	TGTGCTAGTGGTAATTCTTGGAATGAGCAGTTCTTC	CASGNSWNEQFF
NA	TRBV29-1	few	TRBJ1-1	TGCAGCGTGGCAAAGGGTACTTTGAACACTGAAGCTTTCTTT	CSVAKGTLNTEAFF
NA	TRBV20-1	NA	TRBJ2-1	TGCAGTGCTTTACTTGACACCCTTAGCTCCTACAATGAGCAGTTCTTC	CSALLDTLSSYNEQFF
TRBD1	TRBV30	NA	TRBJ2-7	TGTGCCTGGGCTACTGGACAGGGAAGCAACGAGCAGTACTTC	CAWATGQGSNEQYF
NA	TRBV3-1	NA	TRBJ1-5	TGTGCCAGCAGCTTGTCTTCAGAAGGCTACAATCAGCCCCAGCATTTT	CASSLSSEGYNQPQHF